Listed below are T cell receptor beta chains from one sample, sequenced in a study of blood T cell repertoires in COVID-19. Generated by immunoSEQ multiplex PCR, the TCRdb table keeps only in-frame clones and is missing some. The data hold about 120,000 clones, with about two thirds observed a single time. The sample taken for sequencing was peripheral blood. Receptors originate from a human donor with acute or convalescent COVID-19. The donor label of this sample is uncertain. Both conserved end residues are part of each CDR3.

TRBV2	TRBJ1-5	CASKQEYSNQPQHF
TRBV6-5	TRBJ1-6	CASNRAQDNSPLHF
TRBV30	TRBJ2-3	CAWSVGTGGTDTQYF
TRBV2	TRBJ2-2	CASSQGLVGTGELFF
TRBV3-1/TRBV3-2	TRBJ2-1	CASSQDLDRGEQFF
TRBV2	TRBJ2-2	CASSEETSLIGELFF
TRBV5-1	TRBJ1-4	CASSSRGQGSSNEKLFF
TRBV18	TRBJ2-7	CASSPFSGSYEQYF
TRBV28	TRBJ1-4	CASSLFGTVRNEKLFF
TRBV12-5	TRBJ1-5	CASGLLQPQHF
TRBV18	TRBJ1-5	CASSGDRGDQPQHF
TRBV13	TRBJ2-2	CASSLGTGAPGELFF
TRBV15	TRBJ1-3	CATSRDGTGAYSGNTIYF
TRBV9	TRBJ1-2	CASSVDSRASSYGYTF
TRBV18	TRBJ1-2	CASSLDRGNGYTF
TRBV15	TRBJ2-3	CATSRTRQGVADTQYF
TRBV28	TRBJ1-3	CASSFASSGNTIYF